The present T cell receptor beta chain was sequenced within a study of human T cells and chemical hapten exposure. About the study: The patch tests put 0.01% DPC on the skin of the upper back and were read 6 days later. Slight differences in pooled library volume were the main source of varying TCR yields across samples.

TCRdb reanalysed the RACE reads using MiXCR and keeps one entry per CDR3 protein. This table holds roughly 56,000 distinct CDR3 sequences, roughly a tenth found once. Trimming took off 0 bases at V and 7 bases at J, with 33 bases between the two ends. The germline CDR1 and CDR2 sequences are SGHDN and FVKESK. The CDR3 has 21 residues. The time point: pre-sensitization, week 0. Specified treatment: therapeutic diphenylcyclopropenone sensitization with weekly scalp DPC. Unfractionated whole blood was the source from which total RNA was extracted. Sample donors consisted of patients with alopecia, aged 18 to 70 years, who were suitable for DPC.

The V gene is TRBV14, the J gene TRBJ1-1, with D perhaps TRBD1 (6 bases). The sample was whole blood, taken in connection with sensitization to the hapten diphenylcyclopropenone (DPC). The sequence was obtained from a woman aged 25-40 years with alopecia areata. Some clones in this sample may be carry-over from other donors' samples. The CDR3 region has the DNA TGTGCCAGCAGCCAAGAAAGATCCCGAACCTGGGGACAACGGGGCTGTAGTGAAGCTTTCTTT. Protein: CASSQERSRTWGQRGCSEAFF.